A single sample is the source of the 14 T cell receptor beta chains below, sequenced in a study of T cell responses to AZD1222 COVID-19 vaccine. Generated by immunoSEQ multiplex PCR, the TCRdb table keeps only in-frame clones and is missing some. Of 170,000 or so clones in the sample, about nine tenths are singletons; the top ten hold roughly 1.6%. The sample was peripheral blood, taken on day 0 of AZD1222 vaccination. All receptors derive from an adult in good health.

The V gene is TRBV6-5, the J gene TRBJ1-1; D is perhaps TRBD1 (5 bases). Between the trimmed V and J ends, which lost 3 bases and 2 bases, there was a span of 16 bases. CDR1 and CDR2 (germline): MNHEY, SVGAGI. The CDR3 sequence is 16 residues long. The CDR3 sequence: CASSYSGAGGNTEAFF. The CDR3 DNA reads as TGTGCCAGCAGTTATAGTGGGGCAGGAGGAAACACTGAAGCTTTCTTT.

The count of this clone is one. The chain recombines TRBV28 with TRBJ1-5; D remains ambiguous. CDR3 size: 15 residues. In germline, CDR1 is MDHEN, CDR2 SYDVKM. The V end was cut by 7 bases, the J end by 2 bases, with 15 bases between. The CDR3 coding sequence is TGTGCCAGCACTCCGGGCGGGCCACGCAATCAGCCCCAGCATTTT. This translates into CASTPGGPRNQPQHF.

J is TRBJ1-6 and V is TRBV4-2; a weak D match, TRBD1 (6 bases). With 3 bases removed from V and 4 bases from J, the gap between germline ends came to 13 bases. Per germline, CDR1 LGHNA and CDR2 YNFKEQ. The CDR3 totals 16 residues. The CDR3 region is CASSQETDRYNSPLHF. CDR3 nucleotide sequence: TGTGCCAGCAGCCAGGAAACTGACAGGTATAATTCACCCCTCCACTTT.

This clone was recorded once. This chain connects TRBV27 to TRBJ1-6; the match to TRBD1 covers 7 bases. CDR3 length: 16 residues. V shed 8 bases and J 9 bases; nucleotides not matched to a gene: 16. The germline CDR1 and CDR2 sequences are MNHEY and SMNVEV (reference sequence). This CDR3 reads CASSYTGVRFFSPLHF. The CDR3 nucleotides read TGTGCCAGCTCGTACACAGGGGTACGGTTTTTTTCACCCCTCCACTTT.

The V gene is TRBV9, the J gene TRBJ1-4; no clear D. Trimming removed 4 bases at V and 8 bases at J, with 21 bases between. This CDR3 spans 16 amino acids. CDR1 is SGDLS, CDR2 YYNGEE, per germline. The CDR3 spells CASSITPDGPHEKLFF. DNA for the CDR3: TGTGCCAGCAGCATCACCCCGGACGGACCGCACGAAAAACTGTTTTTT.

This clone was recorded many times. The CDR3 is CASSPPASGGFGYNEQFF. In DNA, the CDR3 is TGTGCCAGCTCACCACCAGCTAGCGGGGGGTTCGGGTACAATGAGCAGTTCTTC. The chain combines TRBV18 with TRBJ2-1; 11 bases match TRBD2. The germline V gene has CDR1 KGHSH and CDR2 LQKENI. V was clipped by 0 bases and J by 4 bases; unmatched bases: 8. CDR3 size: 18 residues.

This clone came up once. The CDR3 region has the DNA TGTGCCAGCAGGGAAACAGGTCAGCCCCAGCATTTT. Amino acid sequence: CASRETGQPQHF. The rearrangement uses TRBV6-4 and TRBJ1-5; a weak D match, TRBD1 (5 bases). The CDR3 is 12 amino acids. The germline V gene encodes CDR1 MRHNA and CDR2 SNTAGT. V shed 6 bases and J shed 6 bases, with 9 bases lying between them.

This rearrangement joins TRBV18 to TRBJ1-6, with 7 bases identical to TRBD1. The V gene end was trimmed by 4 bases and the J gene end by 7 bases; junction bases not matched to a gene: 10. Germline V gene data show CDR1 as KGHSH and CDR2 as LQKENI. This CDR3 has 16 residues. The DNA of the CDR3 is TGTGCCAGCTCACGGGCGCCCGGGACAGCAAATTCACCCCTCCACTTT. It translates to CASSRAPGTANSPLHF. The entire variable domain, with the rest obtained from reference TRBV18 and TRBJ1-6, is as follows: NAGVMQNPRHLVRRRGQEARLRCSPMKGHSHVYWYRQLPEEGLKFMVYLQKENIIDESGMPKERFSAEFPKEGPSILRIQQVVRGDSAAYFCASSRAPGTANSPLHFGNGTRLTVT.

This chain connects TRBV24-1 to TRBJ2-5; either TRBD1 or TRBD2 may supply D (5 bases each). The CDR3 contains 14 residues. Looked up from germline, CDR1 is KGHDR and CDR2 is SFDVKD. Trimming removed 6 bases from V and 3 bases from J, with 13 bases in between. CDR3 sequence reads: CATSSPGPKETQYF. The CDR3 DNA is TGTGCCACCAGTTCCCCGGGACCGAAAGAGACCCAGTACTTC.

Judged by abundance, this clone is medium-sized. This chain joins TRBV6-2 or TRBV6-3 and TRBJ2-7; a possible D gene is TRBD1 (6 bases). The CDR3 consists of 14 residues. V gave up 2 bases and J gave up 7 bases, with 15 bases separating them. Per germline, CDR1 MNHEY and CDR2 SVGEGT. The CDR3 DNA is TGTGCCAGCAGTTACCGCGGTACAGGGCGTGAGCAGTACTTC. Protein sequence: CASSYRGTGREQYF.

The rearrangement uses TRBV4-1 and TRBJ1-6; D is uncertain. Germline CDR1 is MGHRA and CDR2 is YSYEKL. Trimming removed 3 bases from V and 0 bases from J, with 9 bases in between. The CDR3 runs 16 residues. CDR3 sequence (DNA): TGCGCCAGCAGCCAGGGGTCGAGCTCCTATAATTCACCCCTCCACTTT. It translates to CASSQGSSSYNSPLHF.

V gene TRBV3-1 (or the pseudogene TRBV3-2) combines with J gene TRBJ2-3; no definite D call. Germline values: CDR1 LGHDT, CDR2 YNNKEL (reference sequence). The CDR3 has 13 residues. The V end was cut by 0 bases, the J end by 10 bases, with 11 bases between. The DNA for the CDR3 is TGTGCCAGCAGCCAAGAAATCCCTGGGGCGCAGTATTTT. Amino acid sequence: CASSQEIPGAQYF.

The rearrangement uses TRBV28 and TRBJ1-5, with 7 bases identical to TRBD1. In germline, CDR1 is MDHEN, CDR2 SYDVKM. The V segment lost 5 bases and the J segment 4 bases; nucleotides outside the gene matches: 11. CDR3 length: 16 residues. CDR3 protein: CASSHSTGLRNQPQHF. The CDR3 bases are TGTGCCAGCAGTCATTCGACAGGGCTAAGAAATCAGCCCCAGCATTTT.

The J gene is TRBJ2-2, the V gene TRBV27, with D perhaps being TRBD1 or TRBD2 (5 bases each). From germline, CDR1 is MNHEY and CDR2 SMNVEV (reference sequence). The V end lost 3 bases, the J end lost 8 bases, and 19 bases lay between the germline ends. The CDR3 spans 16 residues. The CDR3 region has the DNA TGTGCCAGCAGTTTCCTGAGAGGTGGGGGATCTGGGGAGCTGTTTTTT. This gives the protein CASSFLRGGGSGELFF.